Shown below are 8 T cell receptor beta chains from a single sample sequenced in a study of spatial heterogeneity in lung cancer (dated by TCRdb to between 2019 and 2020). Points the paper makes about the study in general: The tumor nonsynonymous mutation count correlated with the number of expanded alpha and beta TCRs within the tumor.

Their cognate antigens are unknown. The time point label, as the study defines it: sample taken at primary tumor resection. The protocol used for the library was 5' RACE. Sequencer: NextSeq 500. In TCRdb, the public reads were trimmed at Q25 with fastp and aligned with MiXCR, with productive beta chains retained. Rows merge per CDR3 protein into single entries with the most common DNA and genes. In this sample the table shows about 22,000 distinct CDR3 sequences, just under 9% of which occur a single time. The ten largest clones add up to around 7.7% of the sample. Material: lung tumor tissue, obtained at surgery. These TCRs come from a male donor with early-stage non-small cell lung cancer.

This chain joins TRBV20-1 and TRBJ1-2; the D gene is possibly TRBD1 (6 bases). CDR3 length: 13 amino acids. The germline V gene encodes CDR1 DFQATT and CDR2 SNEGSKA (reference sequence). V was clipped by 6 bases and J by 2 bases, with 13 bases between them. CDR3 sequence: CSAPTGRNYGYTF. For the CDR3, the DNA is TGCAGTGCCCCGACAGGACGCAACTATGGCTACACCTTC.

The chain joins TRBV20-1 to TRBJ2-4; weak D call: TRBD2 (5 bases). Trimming took off 6 bases at V and 4 bases at J, with 19 bases between the two ends. Per germline, CDR1 DFQATT and CDR2 SNEGSKA (reference sequence). This CDR3 spans 15 amino acids. This CDR3 reads CSAKPTVGIKNIQYF. The CDR3 bases are TGCAGTGCCAAGCCAACAGTCGGGATTAAAAACATTCAGTACTTC.

There are many counts of this clonotype. The chain couples TRBV7-9 to TRBJ2-5; tentative D call: TRBD1 (6 bases). V lost 6 bases and J 3 bases, leaving 11 bases between the germline ends. CDR1 is SEHNR, CDR2 FQNEAQ, per germline (reference sequence). The CDR3 spans 13 residues. The chain's CDR3 is CASRHNREETQYF. The DNA for the CDR3 is TGTGCCAGCAGGCATAACAGGGAAGAGACCCAGTACTTC.

There are many counts of this clonotype. The chain is built from TRBV9 and TRBJ2-5; 7 positions agree with TRBD1. J gave up 5 bases and V 5 bases, and 9 bases lay outside the gene matches. Germline V gene lookup returns CDR1 SGDLS and CDR2 YYNGEE. CDR3 length equals 14 residues. The CDR3 sequence: CASSVQGERETQYF. As DNA, the CDR3 is TGTGCCAGCAGTGTCCAGGGGGAGAGGGAGACCCAGTACTTC.

V gene TRBV6-1 combines with J gene TRBJ2-7; maybe TRBD1 (6 bases). The CDR3 is 14 residues long. Germline CDR1 and CDR2: MNHNS and SASEGT. V lost 8 bases, J lost 1 base, and 15 bases lay in between. The CDR3 spells CASRWGQGSYEQYF. In nucleotides, the CDR3 is TGTGCCAGCCGGTGGGGGCAGGGTTCCTACGAGCAGTACTTC.

This clonotype was counted between two and nine times. This sequence joins TRBV6-1 and TRBJ1-5, with D possibly matching TRBD1 (6 bases). V shed 7 bases and J shed 0 bases, with 13 bases lying between them. There are 15 residues in the CDR3. Germline-derived CDR1 and CDR2 are MNHNS and SASEGT. The CDR3 DNA sequence: TGTGCCAGCACGGGACAACCTTATAGCAATCAGCCCCAGCATTTT. This encodes CASTGQPYSNQPQHF.

This clonotype has a handful of counts. The chain carries TRBV5-4 and TRBJ2-3; tentative D call: TRBD1 (5 bases). CDR3 size: 17 residues. Trimming left V 4 bases short and J 0 bases short, with 18 bases between. Per germline, CDR1 SGHNT and CDR2 YYREEE (reference sequence). This CDR3 is CASSPEVHRSSTDTQYF. CDR3 coding DNA: TGTGCCAGCAGCCCTGAAGTTCACAGGAGTAGCACAGATACGCAGTATTTT.

This clonotype was counted at least ten times. V usage is TRBV4-2 and J usage is TRBJ2-7; TRBD2 aligns across 8 bases. The V gene end was trimmed by 6 bases and the J gene end by 2 bases; junction bases not matched to a gene: 12. CDR3 length: 16 amino acids. CDR1 is LGHNA, CDR2 YNFKEQ, per germline. The CDR3 DNA reads TGTGCCAGCAGTCCGGAACTAGCGGAGCCCCCCTACGAGCAGTACTTC. It specifies CASSPELAEPPYEQYF.